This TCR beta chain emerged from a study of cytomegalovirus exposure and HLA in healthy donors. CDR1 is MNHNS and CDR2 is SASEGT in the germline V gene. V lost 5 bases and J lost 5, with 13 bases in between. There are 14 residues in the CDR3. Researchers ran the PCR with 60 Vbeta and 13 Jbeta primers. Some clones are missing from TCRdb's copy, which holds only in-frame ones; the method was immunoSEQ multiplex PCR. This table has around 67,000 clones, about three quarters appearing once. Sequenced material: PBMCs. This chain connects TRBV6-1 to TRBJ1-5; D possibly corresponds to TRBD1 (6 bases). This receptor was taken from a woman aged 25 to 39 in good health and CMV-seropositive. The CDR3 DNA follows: TGTGCCAGCAGTAGGACAGATCGGGATCAGCCCCAGCATTTT. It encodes CASSRTDRDQPQHF.